The 20 T cell receptor beta chains listed next were all sequenced from one sample in a study of kidney transplant recipient with SARS-CoV-2 infection. From the reads, TCRdb called clonotypes with MiXCR, one entry per CDR3 protein. Of some 220,000 distinct CDR3 sequences in the sample, less than 35% were seen once. Sequencing used a blood sample, obtained at baseline and on roughly day 120 from a kidney transplant recipient. All receptors come from a young adult male patient who had COVID-19 and was a kidney transplant recipient. T cells may partly derive from the graft donor.

This clonotype was seen repeatedly, ten times or more. The rearrangement links TRBV4-3 to TRBJ2-1, with a weak D call TRBD2 (6 bases). The V and J ends lost 0 bases and 0 bases respectively, with 21 bases between them. The germline V gene has CDR1 LGHNA and CDR2 YSLEER. The CDR3 has 20 amino acids. The CDR3 DNA reads TGCGCCAGCAGCCAAGATCGGATAATAAGGGGACTGGTCTCCTACAATGAGCAGTTCTTC. Amino acid sequence: CASSQDRIIRGLVSYNEQFF.

This clonotype has a count of ten or more. CDR3 coding DNA: TGTGCCAGCAGCACGGGACTAGCGGGTGATAAGGAGCTGTTTTTT. Translated, it gives CASSTGLAGDKELFF. The chain couples TRBV9 to TRBJ2-2; 12 bases line up with TRBD2. This CDR3 is 15 amino acids long. Germline trimming cut 4 bases from V and 10 bases from J; bases unmatched to any gene: 8. CDR1 SGDLS and CDR2 YYNGEE come from the germline V gene.

About this clonotype itself: A much more abundant neighbour one base away suggests this may be a read error. The CDR3: CASSTASSADTQYF. In DNA form, the CDR3 reads TGCGCCAGCAGTACAGCCTCTAGCGCAGATACGCAGTATTTT. The chain links TRBV5-1 to TRBJ2-3; TRBD2 might be the D (6 bases). The V and J ends lost 5 bases and 4 bases respectively, with 14 bases between them. The CDR3 has 14 residues. Looked up from germline, CDR1 is SGHRS and CDR2 is YFSETQ.

This clonotype has ten or more counts. The chain has TRBV6-6 and TRBJ1-2; D is unresolved. The CDR3 has 17 residues. Germline assignment: CDR1 MNHNY and CDR2 SVGAGI (reference sequence). V was pared by 5 bases and J by 4 bases, with 23 bases between. The CDR3 DNA is TGTGCCAGCAGTGTAATACTAGGTGGGAGAAAGACCTATGGCTACACCTTC. Amino acid sequence: CASSVILGGRKTYGYTF.

This clonotype has only a few counts. The CDR3 nucleotides read TGTGCCAGTAGTATTAAGGGGGGCGGGAACACTGAAGCTTTCTTT. It yields the protein CASSIKGGGNTEAFF. This sequence joins TRBV19 and TRBJ1-1; D perhaps matches TRBD1 (6 bases). The CDR3 has 15 residues. Germline V gives CDR1 LNHDA, CDR2 SQIVND (reference sequence). Trimming left V 3 bases short and J 1 base short, with 12 bases between.

Concerning this clonotype itself: A much larger clonotype is one base distant, so this may be a read error. The chain carries TRBV21-1 and TRBJ2-7. TRBV21-1 is assigned pseudogene status. CDR3 size: 16 residues. The CDR3 DNA is TGTGCCAGCAGAGAGATCCTGCTACACGTGTTAGTCGAGCAGTACTTC. This codes for CASREILLHVLVEQYF.

About this clonotype: A much more abundant neighbour one base away suggests this may be a read error. The V call is TRBV11-3, the J call TRBJ1-2; D is unclear. V lost 5 bases, J lost 6 bases, and 25 bases lay in between. The CDR3 is 17 amino acids. Germline CDR1 is SGHNT and CDR2 is YENEEA. CDR3 nucleotide sequence: TGTGCCAGCAGCACTCCAACCGATCTCGGAAAGACCCATGGCTACACCTTC. Its protein product is CASSTPTDLGKTHGYTF.

Points on this clonotype: A much bigger clone sits one base away, suggesting this may be a read error. The J gene is TRBJ1-5, the V gene TRBV7-2; weak D call: TRBD1 (5 bases). CDR3 length: 19 residues. CDR1 and CDR2 (germline): SGHTA, FQGNSA. Trimming pared 3 bases from V and 0 bases from J, leaving 21 bases between. For the CDR3, the DNA is TGTGCCAGCAGCTTGGGGGGTGTGGACGGAACCTTTAGCAATCAGCCCCAGCATTTT. It codes for CASSLGGVDGTFSNQPQHF.

A remark on this clonotype: A much larger clone differs from this one at a single base, so this may be a read error. The chain joins TRBV20-1 to TRBJ2-5; 10 positions match TRBD2. The J call may be faulty, since TRBJ2-7 better matches the DNA end. The CDR3 extends over 16 amino acids. CDR1 is DFQATT and CDR2 is SNEGSKA in the germline V gene (reference sequence). CDR3 amino acids: CGAHIGASGRGAEQYF. The CDR3 coding sequence is TGCGGTGCCCACATCGGGGCTAGCGGGAGAGGGGCCGAGCAGTACTTC.

This clonotype has a handful of counts. The chain carries TRBV21-1 and TRBJ2-1; the table assigns TRBD2, which was not confirmed against the DNA. TRBV21-1 is recorded as a pseudogene. The CDR3 is 18 residues long. This CDR3 reads CASRAVSGRADRPNEQFF. The CDR3 DNA reads TGTGCCAGCAGGGCGGTAAGCGGGAGGGCCGACCGGCCCAATGAGCAGTTCTTC.

Worth noting for this clonotype: Given a much more abundant clone one base away, this may be a read error. The chain is built from TRBV3-1 and TRBJ1-2; possibly TRBD1 for D (5 bases). The CDR3 length is 16 residues. The V gene's germline CDR1 is LGHDT and CDR2 YNNKEL (reference sequence). The CDR3 DNA sequence: TGTGCCAGCAGCCAAGATTTGGTCCTGCGGGACTATGGCTGCACCTTC. Translated: CASSQDLVLRDYGCTF.

The chain combines TRBV7-2 with TRBJ1-1, with D unclear. Germline CDR1 reads SGHTA; CDR2 reads FQGNSA. Trimming cost V 4 bases and J 7 bases, with 13 bases left between them. This CDR3 spans 13 amino acids. The CDR3 sequence: CASSYSPAVEAFF. DNA for the CDR3: TGTGCCAGCAGCTACTCACCCGCGGTTGAAGCTTTCTTT.

This clonotype was seen repeatedly, ten times or more. The rearrangement links TRBV10-2 to TRBJ1-6; TRBD1 is a possible D gene (5 bases). Trimming removed 0 bases from V and 3 bases from J, with 6 bases in between. CDR1 and CDR2 (germline): WSHSY, SAAADI. This CDR3 contains 15 residues. The CDR3 sequence is CASSESRVYNSPLHF. The CDR3 DNA follows: TGCGCCAGCAGTGAGTCCAGGGTCTATAATTCACCCCTCCACTTT.

This clonotype was seen a single time. V gene TRBV7-6 combines with J gene TRBJ1-2; no clear D gene. CDR1 is SGHVS, CDR2 FNYEAQ, per germline. The CDR3 totals 17 residues. V shed 7 bases and J shed 4 bases, with 25 bases lying between them. Written as DNA, the CDR3 is TGTGCCAGCAACGGATTCTCTAAGTGCCGAAAGACCTATGGCTACACCTTC. It specifies CASNGFSKCRKTYGYTF.

This clonotype appeared many times. The chain recombines TRBV3-1 with TRBJ2-5; D is uncertain. This CDR3 is built from 17 residues. Deletions cut 5 bases from V and 5 bases from J, with 24 bases between. Germline-derived CDR1 and CDR2 are LGHDT and YNNKEL (reference sequence). CDR3 DNA: TGTGCCAGCAGCACAGTGGGTCCCATTTCTTTCTCTGAGACCCAGTACTTC. Protein sequence: CASSTVGPISFSETQYF.

The J gene is TRBJ1-2, the V gene TRBV5-8; no definite D call. CDR3 length equals 16 residues. Trimming removed 7 bases at V and 4 bases at J, with 23 bases between. CDR1 and CDR2 from the germline V gene are SGHTS and YDEGEE. The CDR3 here is CASCLDHPRKTYGYTF. The CDR3 nucleotides are TGTGCCAGCTGCCTCGATCATCCACGAAAGACCTATGGCTACACCTTC.

As regards this clonotype: Possible read error: a much larger clone is one base away. This rearrangement joins TRBV7-6 to TRBJ1-6; D unclear. The CDR3 sequence is 15 residues long. Germline V gene sequence: CDR1 SGHVS, CDR2 FNYEAQ. The ends were cut back, 1 base at V and 7 bases at J, with 11 bases in the middle. CDR3 region: CASSLGPQLNSPLHF. The CDR3 nucleotides are TGTGCCAGCAGCTTAGGGCCTCAACTGAATTCACCCCTCCACTTT.

This clonotype occurred once. A read error may explain this, as a much larger clone is one base away. CDR3 DNA sequence: TGTGCCAACAAACCCCCCGACAGACCGAACTATGGCTACACCTTC. Its protein product is CANKPPDRPNYGYTF. The rearrangement links TRBV5-5 to TRBJ1-2, with TRBD1 as a possible D gene (5 bases). V was cut by 9 bases and J by 2 bases, with 20 bases left in between. Germline CDR1 and CDR2: SGHKS and YYEKEE (reference sequence). This CDR3 spans 15 amino acids.

This clonotype has at least ten counts. The chain carries TRBV5-1 and TRBJ1-4; 7 bases align to TRBD1. Germline V gene sequence: CDR1 SGHRS, CDR2 YFSETQ. V lost 4 bases, J lost 0 bases, and 6 bases stayed unmatched. The CDR3 has 16 amino acids. The CDR3 sequence: CASSPWTGATNEKLFF. CDR3 sequence (DNA): TGCGCCAGCAGCCCCTGGACAGGTGCAACTAATGAAAAACTGTTTTTT. The full variable domain, rest sourced from reference TRBV5-1 and TRBJ1-4, is KAGVTQTPRYLIKTRGQQVTLSCSPISGHRSVSWYQQTPGQGLQFLFEYFSETQRNKGNFPGRFSGRQFSNSRSEMNVSTLELGDSALYLCASSPWTGATNEKLFFGSGTQLSVL.

With respect to this clonotype: A much larger clone is a single base away; this may be a read error. This chain joins TRBV6-2 or TRBV6-3 and TRBJ2-5, with a possible D match to TRBD2 (7 bases). The J call could be wrong; TRBJ2-7 is a better fit for the DNA end. This CDR3 is built from 14 residues. CDR1 and CDR2 from the germline V gene are MNHEY and SVGEGT. CDR3 sequence (DNA): TGTGCCAGCAGCAAGGAGGGGGGGTCCTGCGAGCAGTACTTC. It encodes CASSKEGGSCEQYF.